The T cell receptor (beta chain) under discussion was sequenced for a study of STAT3 mutations in large granular lymphocyte leukemia. On the study more broadly: More than half of T-LGLL patients received immunosuppressive therapy.

CDR1 MGHRA and CDR2 YSYEKL come from the germline V gene. V shed 2 bases and J 5 bases; nucleotides not matched to a gene: 9. The length of the CDR3 is 16 residues. Profiled with immunoSEQ multiplex PCR; TCRdb holds only in-frame clones, not every one. The sample records approximately 45,000 clones, about 81% being singletons. Findings and limits, study-wide: At least one immunodominant TCR beta clonotype appeared in every T-cell large granular lymphocyte leukemia patient. In several patients, dominant TCR clone burden exceeded STAT3 mutant burden.

A remark on this clone: Its matching antigen is unknown.

The sample taken for sequencing was PBMCs. The chain couples TRBV4-1 to TRBJ1-5; 7 bases line up with TRBD1. The clonotype originates from a human donor with T large granular lymphocyte leukemia. Some clones in this sample may be carry-over from other donors' samples. The CDR3 is CASSQLWTGSYQPQHF. The DNA of the CDR3 is TGCGCCAGCAGCCAACTATGGACAGGATCTTATCAGCCCCAGCATTTT.